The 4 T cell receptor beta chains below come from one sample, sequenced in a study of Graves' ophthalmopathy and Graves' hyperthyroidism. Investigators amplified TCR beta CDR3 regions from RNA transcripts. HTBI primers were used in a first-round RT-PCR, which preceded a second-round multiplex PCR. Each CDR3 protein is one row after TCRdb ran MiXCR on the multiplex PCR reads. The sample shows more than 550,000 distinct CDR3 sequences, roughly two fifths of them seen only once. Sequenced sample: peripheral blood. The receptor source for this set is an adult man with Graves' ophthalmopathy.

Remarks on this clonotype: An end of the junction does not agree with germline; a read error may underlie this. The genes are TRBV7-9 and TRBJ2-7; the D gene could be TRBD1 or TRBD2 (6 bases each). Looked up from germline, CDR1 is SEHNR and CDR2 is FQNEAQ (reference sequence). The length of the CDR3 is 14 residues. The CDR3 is CASSLAVGGFEQYF. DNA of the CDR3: TGCGCCAGCAGCTTGGCGGTAGGGGGGTTCGAGCAGTACTTC.

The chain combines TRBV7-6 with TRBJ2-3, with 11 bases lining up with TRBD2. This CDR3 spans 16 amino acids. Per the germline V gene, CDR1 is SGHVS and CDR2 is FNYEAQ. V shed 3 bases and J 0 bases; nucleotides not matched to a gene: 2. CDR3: CASSFGTSGSTDTQYF. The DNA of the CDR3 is TGTGCCAGCAGCTTTGGGACTAGCGGCAGCACAGATACGCAGTATTTT.

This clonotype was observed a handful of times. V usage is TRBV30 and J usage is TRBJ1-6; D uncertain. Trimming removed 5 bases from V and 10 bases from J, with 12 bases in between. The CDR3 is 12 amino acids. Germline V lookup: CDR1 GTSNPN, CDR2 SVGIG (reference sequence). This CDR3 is CAWDKTGSPLHF. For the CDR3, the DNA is TGTGCCTGGGACAAAACGGGGTCACCCCTCCACTTT.

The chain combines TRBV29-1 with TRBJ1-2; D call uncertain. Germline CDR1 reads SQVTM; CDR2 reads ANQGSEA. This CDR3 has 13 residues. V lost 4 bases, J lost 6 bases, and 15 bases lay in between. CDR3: CSVVGIGSHGYTF. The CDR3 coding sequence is TGCAGCGTTGTGGGGATAGGGTCCCATGGCTACACCTTC.